The 16 T cell receptor beta chains below were found in one sample sequenced in a study of blood T cell repertoires in COVID-19. Only in-frame clones appear in the TCRdb table, and some are missing; sequencing was by immunoSEQ multiplex PCR. The repertoire holds a few hundred thousand clones, with approximately 89% as singletons. Sequenced: PBMCs or T cells enriched from blood (not recorded which). These receptors were collected from a woman aged 40 to 55 with acute COVID-19.

The chain recombines TRBV20-1 with TRBJ1-2; D might be TRBD1 (5 bases). The CDR3 covers 14 residues. Trimming pared 3 bases from V and 3 bases from J, leaving 14 bases between. From germline, CDR1 is DFQATT and CDR2 SNEGSKA (reference sequence). CDR3 in amino acids: CSASVMSRDYGYTF. In nucleotides, the CDR3 is TGCAGTGCTAGTGTCATGTCCAGGGACTATGGCTACACCTTC.

As regards this clone: The sample has other DNA sequences that encode this CDR3 too. The chain joins TRBV6-5 to TRBJ2-6; D might be TRBD1 (6 bases). The CDR3 totals 14 residues. Trimming removed 9 bases from V and 1 base from J, with 10 bases in between. Germline V lookup: CDR1 MNHEY, CDR2 SVGAGI. CDR3 nucleotides: TGTGCCAGTACCACAGGGTCTGGGGCCAACGTCCTGACTTTC. As protein: CASTTGSGANVLTF.

The gene calls are TRBV24-1 and TRBJ2-1; possibly TRBD2 for D (5 bases). CDR1 and CDR2 from the germline V gene are KGHDR and SFDVKD. Trimming stripped 5 bases from V and 6 bases from J, with 16 bases between. The CDR3 is made up of 15 amino acids. The CDR3 sequence is CATSGVNLGSNEQFF. DNA for the CDR3: TGTGCCACCAGTGGGGTGAACTTAGGGAGCAATGAGCAGTTCTTC.

This clone was found a few times. The chain employs TRBV7-3 and TRBJ2-1; 8 bases line up with TRBD2. Germline assignment: CDR1 SGHTA and CDR2 FQGTGA. With V trimmed by 5 bases and J by 4 bases, 10 bases remained unmatched. The CDR3 contains 16 residues. The CDR3 DNA reads TGTGCCAGCAGCCCACAAGGGGCGGGAGGTTACAATGAGCAGTTCTTC. It yields the protein CASSPQGAGGYNEQFF.

The V gene is TRBV15, the J gene TRBJ1-1; 7 bases are shared with TRBD1. The CDR3 sequence is 17 residues long. Germline V gene data show CDR1 as LNHNV and CDR2 as YYDKDF (reference sequence). Trimming at V came to 0 bases and at J to 4 bases, leaving 11 bases not matched to a gene. CDR3 amino acids: CATSRDRAEGAITEAFF. The CDR3 DNA follows: TGTGCCACCAGCAGAGATCGGGCGGAGGGGGCTATCACTGAAGCTTTCTTT.

V usage is TRBV27 and J usage is TRBJ1-4; TRBD1 aligns across 8 bases. This CDR3 is built from 18 residues. J lost 0 bases, V lost 5 bases, and 11 bases had no gene match. Germline assignment: CDR1 MNHEY and CDR2 SMNVEV (reference sequence). The CDR3 nucleotides read TGTGCCAGCAGTCTAACGACAGGGGCATATGCAACTAATGAAAAACTGTTTTTT. Its protein is CASSLTTGAYATNEKLFF.

This clone was found once. J is TRBJ1-1 and V is TRBV5-1; TRBD1 matches at 8 bases. Germline V lookup: CDR1 SGHRS, CDR2 YFSETQ. This CDR3 region has 13 residues. With 3 bases clipped from V and 4 bases from J, the junction kept 2 bases outside the gene matches. The CDR3 DNA follows: TGCGCCAGCAGCTCGACAGGGGCCACTGAAGCTTTCTTT. Translating it yields CASSSTGATEAFF.

This clone was detected once. The chain uses TRBV25-1 and TRBJ2-1, with D possibly TRBD2 on 5 matching bases. V lost 5 bases and J lost 3, with 14 bases in between. CDR3 length equals 15 residues. Germline V CDR1 and CDR2: MGHDK, SYGVNS. The chain's CDR3 is CASSLEGSYYNEQFF. DNA of the CDR3: TGTGCCAGCAGTCTAGAGGGCAGTTACTACAATGAGCAGTTCTTC.

V and J are TRBV9 and TRBJ2-1; 10 bases are shared with TRBD2. The CDR3 contains 16 residues. V trimming: 4 bases; J trimming: 5 bases; junction bases outside the gene matches: 9. Germline CDR1 SGDLS, CDR2 YYNGEE. Written as DNA, the CDR3 is TGTGCCAGCAGCCCCAATCCGGGACTAGCGAACAATGAGCAGTTCTTC. It is translated as CASSPNPGLANNEQFF.

The rearrangement uses TRBV7-5 and TRBJ2-5; the listed D gene, TRBD2, was not tested against the DNA. TRBV7-5 is given as a pseudogene. This CDR3 has 17 residues. The CDR3 protein is CARSFYASGRLTETQYF. The CDR3, as DNA: TGTGCCAGAAGCTTTTACGCTAGCGGGAGATTGACGGAGACCCAGTACTTC.

In DNA form, the CDR3 reads TGTGCCAGCAGTCCGGGACACTTCTATGGCTACACCTTC. Amino acid sequence: CASSPGHFYGYTF. This chain joins TRBV12-3 or TRBV12-4 and TRBJ1-2; TRBD1 might be the D (6 bases). This CDR3 is 13 amino acids long. Trimming took off 5 bases at V and 4 bases at J, with 11 bases between the two ends.

The V call is TRBV2, the J call TRBJ1-3; D is unresolved. This CDR3 is built from 14 residues. Germline V gene lookup returns CDR1 SNHLY and CDR2 FYNNEI. The V and J ends lost 6 bases and 0 bases respectively, with 9 bases between them. The DNA for the CDR3 is TGTGCCAGCAGGGAGATTGCCTCTGGAAACACCATATATTTT. It is translated as CASREIASGNTIYF.

The J gene is TRBJ2-5, the V gene TRBV2, with 8 bases identical to TRBD2. CDR1 is SNHLY, CDR2 FYNNEI, per germline. The trim removed 4 bases at V and 8 bases at J, leaving 9 bases unmatched. This CDR3 contains 14 residues. The CDR3 here is CASSGLAGMRTQYF. The DNA of the CDR3 is TGTGCCAGCAGTGGGCTAGCGGGTATGAGAACCCAGTACTTC. Full variable domain (rest looked up from reference TRBV2 and TRBJ2-5): EPEVTQTPSHQVTQMGQEVILRCVPISNHLYFYWYRQILGQKVEFLVSFYNNEISEKSEIFDDQFSVERPDGSNFTLKIRSTKLEDSAMYFCASSGLAGMRTQYFGPGTRLLVL.

The gene calls are TRBV19 and TRBJ1-4; tentatively, D is TRBD1 (6 bases). The CDR3 is made up of 15 amino acids. The V end was cut by 1 base, the J end by 2 bases, with 8 bases between. Germline V gives CDR1 LNHDA, CDR2 SQIVND (reference sequence). Here the CDR3 DNA reads TGTGCCAGTAGTATAGGACAGGCTACTAATGAAAAACTGTTTTTT. Amino acids: CASSIGQATNEKLFF. Full variable domain (outside the CDR3, taken from reference TRBV19 and TRBJ1-4): DGGITQSPKYLFRKEGQNVTLSCEQNLNHDAMYWYRQDPGQGLRLIYYSQIVNDFQKGDIAEGYSVSREKKESFPLTVTSAQKNPTAFYLCASSIGQATNEKLFFGSGTQLSVL.

This chain links TRBV11-3 with TRBJ2-1; 8 nucleotides align to TRBD2. CDR3 length: 14 amino acids. Trimming took 4 bases from V and 9 from J; bases not matched to a gene: 8. CDR1 and CDR2 (germline): SGHNT, YENEEA. CDR3 sequence: CASSSRTSSGEQFF. The CDR3 DNA follows: TGTGCCAGCAGCTCTCGGACTAGCTCGGGTGAGCAGTTCTTC. Variable domain in full (rest from reference TRBV11-3 and TRBJ2-1): EAGVVQSPRYKIIEKKQPVAFWCNPISGHNTLYWYLQNLGQGPELLIRYENEEAVDDSQLPKDRFSAERLKGVDSTLKIQPAELGDSAVYLCASSSRTSSGEQFFGPGTRLTVL.

The chain links TRBV30 to TRBJ1-2, with 9 bases fitting TRBD1. Trimming took 2 bases from V and 4 from J; bases not matched to a gene: 2. This CDR3 has 13 amino acids. The germline V gene has CDR1 GTSNPN and CDR2 SVGIG (reference sequence). The CDR3 loop is CAWSLGQGYGYTF. In DNA, the CDR3 is TGTGCCTGGAGTCTGGGACAGGGCTATGGCTACACCTTC.